This T cell receptor (beta chain) came from a study of cytomegalovirus exposure and HLA in healthy donors. Study conclusions and caveats: Based on reports, TCR beta sequences accurately predicted HLA-A and HLA-B alleles for most subjects. It was reported that the classifier diagnosed cytomegalovirus status with high specificity and sensitivity in both the original and validation cohorts. Through in vitro validation, a few CMV-associated chains were shown to be specific for CMV antigens. Further analysis, carried out later, found HLA-associated TCR beta chains more clonally expanded than equally common other chains.

Concerning this clone itself: Its antigen is not known.

Germline V CDR1 and CDR2: SGHTA, FQGTGA. This CDR3 contains 15 residues. Unmatched junction bases numbered 8, after V lost 5 bases and J lost 7 bases. In the PCR, 60 Vbeta and 13 Jbeta primers were used. Produced via immunoSEQ multiplex PCR; TCRdb's table is partial and in-frame only. Here the sample spans approximately 130,000 clones, about 8.6% being singletons. The receptor was derived from a woman aged 40 to 50 in good health and CMV-seropositive. Specimen: PBMCs. V is TRBV7-3 and J is TRBJ2-2, with 9 positions matching TRBD2. For the CDR3, the DNA is TGTGCCAGCAGCCGAGCGGGGGGCTTGGGCGGGGAGCTGTTTTTT. This codes for CASSRAGGLGGELFF.